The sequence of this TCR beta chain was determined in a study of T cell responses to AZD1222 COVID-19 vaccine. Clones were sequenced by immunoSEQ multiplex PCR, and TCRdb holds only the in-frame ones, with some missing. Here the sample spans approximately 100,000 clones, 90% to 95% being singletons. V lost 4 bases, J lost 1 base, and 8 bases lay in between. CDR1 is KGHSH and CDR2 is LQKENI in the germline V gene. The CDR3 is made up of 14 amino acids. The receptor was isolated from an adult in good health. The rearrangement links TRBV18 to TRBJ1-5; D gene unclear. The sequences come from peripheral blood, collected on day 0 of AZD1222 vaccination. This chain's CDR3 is CASSQSGSNQPQHF. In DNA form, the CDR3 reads TGTGCCAGCTCACAAAGCGGAAGCAATCAGCCCCAGCATTTT.